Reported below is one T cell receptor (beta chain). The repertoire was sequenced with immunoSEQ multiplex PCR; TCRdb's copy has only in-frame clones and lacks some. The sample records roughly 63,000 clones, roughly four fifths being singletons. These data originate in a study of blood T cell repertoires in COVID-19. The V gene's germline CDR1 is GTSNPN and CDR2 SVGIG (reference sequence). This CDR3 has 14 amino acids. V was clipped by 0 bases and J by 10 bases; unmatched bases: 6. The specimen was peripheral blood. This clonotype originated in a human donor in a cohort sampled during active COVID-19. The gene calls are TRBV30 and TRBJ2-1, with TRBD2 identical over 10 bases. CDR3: CAWSVLAGFREQFF. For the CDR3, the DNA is TGTGCCTGGAGTGTACTAGCGGGATTCCGAGAGCAGTTCTTC.